The TCR beta chain under discussion was sequenced for a study of T cells in Graves' hyperthyroidism and ophthalmopathy. Study-level information: Once the initial diagnosis was made, peripheral blood was obtained before any treatment. Study outcomes and limitations: Within blood appeared most thyroid clonotypes that had expanded above 0.001. Ophthalmopathy, as predicted by the model, came a median roughly 6.5 months after the prediction.

With regard to this clonotype: Its antigen remains unknown.

RNA transcripts were the template for amplifying TCR beta CDR3 regions. The study used the HTBI primer set for a first-round RT-PCR of the TCR CDR3. Via MiXCR, TCRdb re-called the multiplex PCR reads, giving one row per CDR3 protein. The table shows approximately 690,000 distinct CDR3 sequences, with about 20% occurring only once. The CDR3 runs 12 residues. The germline V gene has CDR1 MDHEN and CDR2 SYDVKM. Trimming left V 6 bases short and J 6 bases short, with 11 bases between. Used for diagnoses were clinical symptoms, serum thyroxine and TRAb, thyroid ultrasound and orbital computed tomography. V usage is TRBV28 and J usage is TRBJ1-1; D might be TRBD1 (6 bases). This receptor was obtained from a man aged 25-45 years with Graves' ophthalmopathy. Sequences were obtained from blood. CDR3 sequence reads: CASSLRQAEAFF. CDR3 nucleotides: TGTGCCAGCAGCCTTCGACAGGCTGAAGCTTTCTTT.